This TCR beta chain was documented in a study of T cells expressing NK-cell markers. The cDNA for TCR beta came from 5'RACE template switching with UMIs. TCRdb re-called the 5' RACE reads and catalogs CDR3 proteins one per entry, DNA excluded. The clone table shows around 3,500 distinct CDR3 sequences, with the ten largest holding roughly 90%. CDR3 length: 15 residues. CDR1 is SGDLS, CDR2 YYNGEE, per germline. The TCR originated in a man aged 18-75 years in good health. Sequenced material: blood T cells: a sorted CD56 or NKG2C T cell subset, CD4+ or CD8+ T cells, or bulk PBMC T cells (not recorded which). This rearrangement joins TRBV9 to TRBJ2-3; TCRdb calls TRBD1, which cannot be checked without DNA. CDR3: CASSIRGGSTDTQYF.